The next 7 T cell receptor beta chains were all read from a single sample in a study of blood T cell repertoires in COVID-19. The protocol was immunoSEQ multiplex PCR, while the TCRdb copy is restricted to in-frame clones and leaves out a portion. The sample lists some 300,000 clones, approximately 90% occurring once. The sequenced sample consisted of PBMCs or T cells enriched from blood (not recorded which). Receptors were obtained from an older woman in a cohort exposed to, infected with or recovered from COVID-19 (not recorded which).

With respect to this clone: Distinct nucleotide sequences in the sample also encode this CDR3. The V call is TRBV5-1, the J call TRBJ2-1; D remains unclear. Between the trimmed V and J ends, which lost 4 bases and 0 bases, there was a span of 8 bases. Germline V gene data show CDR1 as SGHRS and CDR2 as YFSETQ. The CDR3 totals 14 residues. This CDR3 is CASSAGSSYNEQFF. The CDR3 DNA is TGCGCCAGCAGCGCAGGTAGCTCCTACAATGAGCAGTTCTTC.

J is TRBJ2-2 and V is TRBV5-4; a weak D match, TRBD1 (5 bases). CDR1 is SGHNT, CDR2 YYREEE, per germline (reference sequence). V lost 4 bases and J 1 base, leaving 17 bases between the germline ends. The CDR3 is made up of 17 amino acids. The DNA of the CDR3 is TGTGCCAGCAGCGACGCCCGGCGGACACTGAACACCGGGGAGCTGTTTTTT. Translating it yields CASSDARRTLNTGELFF.

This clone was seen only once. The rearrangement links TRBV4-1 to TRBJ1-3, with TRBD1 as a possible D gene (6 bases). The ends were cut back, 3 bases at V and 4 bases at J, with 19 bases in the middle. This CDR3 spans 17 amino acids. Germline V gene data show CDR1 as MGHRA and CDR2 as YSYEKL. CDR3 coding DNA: TGCGCCAGCAGCCAGCGATTAATACAGGGAACAGGAAACACCATATATTTT. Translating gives CASSQRLIQGTGNTIYF.

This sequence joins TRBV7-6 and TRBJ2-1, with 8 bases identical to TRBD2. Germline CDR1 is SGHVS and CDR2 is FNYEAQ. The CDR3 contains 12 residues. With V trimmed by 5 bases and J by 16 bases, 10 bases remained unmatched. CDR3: CASSPPGLVLFF. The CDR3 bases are TGTGCCAGCAGCCCGCCGGGACTAGTTCTTTTCTTC.

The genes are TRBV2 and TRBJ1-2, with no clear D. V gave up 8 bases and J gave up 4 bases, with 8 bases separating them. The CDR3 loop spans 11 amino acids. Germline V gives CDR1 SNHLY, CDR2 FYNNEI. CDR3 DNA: TGTGCCAGCTATGGAGCCTATGGCTACACCTTC. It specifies CASYGAYGYTF.

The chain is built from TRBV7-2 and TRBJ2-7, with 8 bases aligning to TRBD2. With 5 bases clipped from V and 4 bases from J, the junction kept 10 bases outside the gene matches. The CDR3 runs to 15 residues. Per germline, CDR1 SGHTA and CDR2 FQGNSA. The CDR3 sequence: CASSPTSGRDYEQYF. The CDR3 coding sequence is TGTGCCAGCAGCCCGACCAGCGGGAGAGATTACGAGCAGTACTTC.

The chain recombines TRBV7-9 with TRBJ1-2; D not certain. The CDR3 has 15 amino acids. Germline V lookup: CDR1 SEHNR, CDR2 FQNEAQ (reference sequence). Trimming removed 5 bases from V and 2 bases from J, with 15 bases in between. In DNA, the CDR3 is TGTGCCAGCAGCGCCCCAATACCAGTAAACTATGGCTACACCTTC. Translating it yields CASSAPIPVNYGYTF.